Shown below are 28 T cell receptor beta chains from a single sample sequenced in a study of OX40 agonist ivuxolimab in advanced cancers. Generated by immunoSEQ multiplex PCR, the TCRdb table keeps only in-frame clones and is missing some. The sample contains tens of thousands of clones, around 85% of which appear only once. Sequencing used CD4+ or CD8+ T cells sorted from blood, obtained in a trial of the OX40 agonist ivuxolimab. The receptors derive from an adult with an advanced solid tumor such as melanoma, head and neck, liver or kidney cancer.

This chain joins TRBV5-1 and TRBJ1-4, with D possibly matching TRBD1 (5 bases). Trimming cost V 1 base and J 8 bases, with 12 bases left between them. The CDR3 sequence is 14 residues long. Germline CDR1 is SGHRS and CDR2 is YFSETQ. The CDR3 loop is CASSLSPGHEKLFF. For the CDR3, the DNA is TGCGCCAGCAGCTTGTCCCCAGGGCACGAAAAACTGTTTTTT.

The chain combines TRBV5-1 with TRBJ2-2; D not resolved. CDR3 length: 14 residues. With 4 bases removed from V and 8 bases from J, the gap between germline ends came to 15 bases. Germline CDR1 is SGHRS and CDR2 is YFSETQ. The DNA for the CDR3 is TGCGCCAGCAGCCTGGAGAATACGAGAGGGGAGCTGTTTTTT. Protein sequence: CASSLENTRGELFF.

The chain uses TRBV7-2 and TRBJ2-7; 7 bases map to TRBD1. Germline V CDR1 and CDR2: SGHTA, FQGNSA. V was pared by 0 bases and J by 1 base, with 6 bases of the junction left unmatched. The length of the CDR3 is 16 residues. CDR3 coding DNA: TGTGCCAGCAGCTTAGCGGCGGCCAGGGGGTCCTACGAGCAGTACTTC. This encodes CASSLAAARGSYEQYF.

The rearrangement links TRBV18 to TRBJ1-1, with D maybe TRBD1 (5 bases). The CDR3 runs 16 residues. The ends were cut back, 8 bases at V and 0 bases at J, with 19 bases in the middle. Germline values: CDR1 KGHSH, CDR2 LQKENI. This CDR3 is CASNHDGEGLNTEAFF. CDR3 DNA sequence: TGTGCCAGCAATCACGACGGAGAGGGACTGAACACTGAAGCTTTCTTT.

The chain carries TRBV19 and TRBJ1-2; D remains unclear. The CDR3 loop spans 13 amino acids. Germline V gives CDR1 LNHDA, CDR2 SQIVND (reference sequence). Trimming took 3 bases from V and 3 from J, leaving 8 bases between them. CDR3: CASSMKTDYGYTF. CDR3 DNA sequence: TGTGCCAGTAGTATGAAGACGGACTATGGCTACACCTTC.

In this sample, this clone turned up a few times. The chain links TRBV9 to TRBJ1-6; the match to TRBD1 covers 8 bases. The V gene end was trimmed by 4 bases and the J gene end by 8 bases; junction bases not matched to a gene: 11. The length of the CDR3 is 16 residues. CDR1 SGDLS and CDR2 YYNGEE come from the germline V gene. CDR3 nucleotide sequence: TGTGCCAGCAGCTCACTGGGGGCAGGGGGCGATTCACCCCTCCACTTT. Residues: CASSSLGAGGDSPLHF.

The chain joins TRBV28 to TRBJ2-5; 8 bases fit TRBD2. The V gene's germline CDR1 is MDHEN and CDR2 SYDVKM. Trimming removed 6 bases from V and 2 bases from J; junction bases left unmatched: 5. The CDR3 covers 14 residues. CDR3 sequence (DNA): TGTGCCAGCAGAGACGGGGGGGCACAAGAGACCCAGTACTTC. It specifies CASRDGGAQETQYF.

The chain uses TRBV4-3 and TRBJ1-4; 9 nucleotides align to TRBD1. The CDR3 contains 15 residues. V shed 4 bases, J shed 7 bases, and the junction held 7 bases outside the gene matches. Germline CDR1 LGHNA, CDR2 YSLEER. The CDR3 sequence is CASSRQTGGPEKLFF. Here the CDR3 DNA reads TGCGCCAGCAGCCGCCAGACAGGGGGACCTGAAAAACTGTTTTTT.

CDR3: CASSFYSPSSYNEQFF. The CDR3, as DNA: TGTGCCAGCAGTTTCTACAGTCCGAGCTCCTACAATGAGCAGTTCTTC. The rearrangement joins TRBV28 to TRBJ2-1; D remains unclear. Germline V gene data show CDR1 as MDHEN and CDR2 as SYDVKM. The CDR3 has 16 residues. Between the trimmed V and J ends, which lost 3 bases and 0 bases, there was a span of 12 bases. Using reference TRBV28 and TRBJ2-1 for the parts outside the CDR3, the full variable domain is DVKVTQSSRYLVKRTGEKVFLECVQDMDHENMFWYRQDPGLGLRLIYFSYDVKMKEKGDIPEGYSVSREKKERFSLILESASTNQTSMYLCASSFYSPSSYNEQFFGPGTRLTVL.

The chain employs TRBV29-1 and TRBJ2-1; D may be TRBD2 (6 bases). Germline V gene lookup returns CDR1 SQVTM and CDR2 ANQGSEA. The CDR3 totals 12 residues. V was cut by 6 bases and J by 5 bases, with 11 bases left in between. CDR3: CSVRTINNEQFF. In nucleotides, the CDR3 is TGCAGCGTCCGGACTATAAACAATGAGCAGTTCTTC.

This sequence joins TRBV5-6 and TRBJ2-5; 11 nucleotides line up with TRBD2. The CDR3 runs to 17 residues. V was pared by 4 bases and J by 1 base, with 9 bases of the junction left unmatched. From germline, CDR1 is SGHDT and CDR2 YYEEEE. The chain's CDR3 is CASSQAGTSGLQETQYF. The CDR3 DNA sequence: TGTGCCAGCAGCCAAGCCGGGACTAGCGGCCTCCAAGAGACCCAGTACTTC.

V usage is TRBV19 and J usage is TRBJ2-1, with D perhaps matching TRBD2 (6 bases). In germline, CDR1 is LNHDA, CDR2 SQIVND (reference sequence). The CDR3 contains 13 residues. The V end was cut by 6 bases, the J end by 6 bases, with 12 bases between. This chain's CDR3 is CASSPRGFNEQFF. DNA for the CDR3: TGTGCCAGTAGCCCGCGGGGATTCAATGAGCAGTTCTTC.

V usage is TRBV5-1 and J usage is TRBJ2-1, with 8 bases aligning to TRBD2. The V gene's germline CDR1 is SGHRS and CDR2 YFSETQ. V was pared by 0 bases and J by 9 bases, with 5 bases of the junction left unmatched. The CDR3 is 14 amino acids. The CDR3 bases are TGCGCCAGCAGCTTGGGAGGACTAGCCGGTGAGCAGTTCTTC. It translates to CASSLGGLAGEQFF.

CDR3 in amino acids: CASSSRDPLIYGVGELFF. The DNA of the CDR3 is TGCGCCAGCAGCTCCCGGGACCCCCTCATCTATGGTGTCGGGGAGCTGTTTTTT. The chain recombines TRBV5-1 with TRBJ2-2; perhaps D is TRBD1 or TRBD2 (5 bases each). The CDR3 length is 18 residues. Germline V lookup: CDR1 SGHRS, CDR2 YFSETQ. V dropped 3 bases and J dropped 7 bases, with 25 bases sitting between them.

This rearrangement joins TRBV6-4 to TRBJ2-5; 9 bases match TRBD2. The CDR3 loop spans 16 amino acids. V was clipped by 6 bases and J by 7 bases; unmatched bases: 15. Germline V CDR1 and CDR2: MRHNA, SNTAGT. Here the CDR3 DNA reads TGTGCCAGCAGAGACGAGCGGGGGGCGCCCTATATGACCCAGTACTTC. Residues: CASRDERGAPYMTQYF.

This chain joins TRBV19 and TRBJ2-5; tentative D call: TRBD1 (5 bases). Germline V lookup: CDR1 LNHDA, CDR2 SQIVND (reference sequence). This CDR3 region has 13 residues. Trimming cost V 5 bases and J 7 bases, with 14 bases left between them. CDR3 bases: TGTGCCAGTAGTCCGCGGACCCAGGGGACCCAGTACTTC. It yields the protein CASSPRTQGTQYF.

The rearrangement joins TRBV6-1 to TRBJ2-7; 9 bases are a match to TRBD2. This CDR3 is built from 15 residues. CDR1 MNHNS and CDR2 SASEGT come from the germline V gene. With V trimmed by 4 bases and J by 3 bases, 7 bases remained unmatched. The CDR3 nucleotides read TGTGCCAGCAGTGGCCCCGGAGCGGGAGGCTACGAGCAGTACTTC. It specifies CASSGPGAGGYEQYF.

The rearrangement links TRBV7-2 to TRBJ1-2, with 9 bases fitting TRBD1. This CDR3 region has 16 residues. Trimming took 5 bases from V and 4 from J; bases not matched to a gene: 11. Germline CDR1 and CDR2: SGHTA and FQGNSA. The CDR3 DNA is TGTGCCAGCAGCCCCGACAGGGGGAGGTCAGGCTATGGCTACACCTTC. It codes for CASSPDRGRSGYGYTF.

The CDR3 region is CASSLLPGSEQFF. CDR3 DNA sequence: TGTGCCAGCAGCCTCTTGCCAGGTAGTGAGCAGTTCTTC. This chain links TRBV2 with TRBJ2-1; D call uncertain. Per germline, CDR1 SNHLY and CDR2 FYNNEI. Trimming left V 6 bases short and J 9 bases short, with 15 bases between. The CDR3 has 13 residues.

The V call is TRBV18, the J call TRBJ2-3; unclear D gene. Germline V CDR1 and CDR2: KGHSH, LQKENI. The CDR3 is made up of 15 amino acids. V was pared by 3 bases and J by 5 bases, with 15 bases between. DNA for the CDR3: TGTGCCAGCTCACCGTTCTCTAACCTCGGAGATACGCAGTATTTT. This encodes CASSPFSNLGDTQYF.

This chain uses TRBV29-1 with TRBJ2-5; TRBD1 agrees at 7 bases. Germline-derived CDR1 and CDR2 are SQVTM and ANQGSEA. The CDR3 runs to 15 residues. The V gene end was trimmed by 6 bases and the J gene end by 4 bases; junction bases not matched to a gene: 14. Here the CDR3 DNA reads TGCAGCGTCGGCCAGATAGGGGGCAGTTCAGAGACCCAGTACTTC. It encodes CSVGQIGGSSETQYF.

CDR3 loop: CASSYGAGQGGEQYF. The CDR3 DNA is TGTGCCAGCAGTTACGGAGCAGGACAGGGGGGCGAGCAGTACTTC. The chain couples TRBV6-6 to TRBJ2-7; 10 nucleotides line up with TRBD1. The CDR3 covers 15 residues. V dropped 2 bases and J dropped 6; count of bases not matched to a gene: 7. Germline assignment: CDR1 MNHNY and CDR2 SVGAGI (reference sequence).

This chain uses TRBV7-9 with TRBJ1-2; 7 bases align to TRBD1. The V and J ends lost 5 bases and 3 bases, in that order; junction bases with no gene match: 0. Per germline, CDR1 SEHNR and CDR2 FQNEAQ (reference sequence). The CDR3 loop spans 12 amino acids. The CDR3 nucleotides are TGTGCCAGCAGCGGACAGGACTATGGCTACACCTTC. This encodes CASSGQDYGYTF.

The V and J genes are TRBV7-2 and TRBJ2-7; D could derive from TRBD1 or TRBD2 (5 bases each). CDR3 length: 15 amino acids. V was trimmed by 5 bases and J by 7 bases, leaving 21 bases between them. Germline V CDR1 and CDR2: SGHTA, FQGNSA. The CDR3 is CASSPSRAGGGEQYF. DNA for the CDR3: TGTGCCAGCAGCCCCTCCAGGGCGGGTGGTGGGGAGCAGTACTTC.

This rearrangement joins TRBV9 to TRBJ1-4; 7 nucleotides match TRBD1. Germline V gene lookup returns CDR1 SGDLS and CDR2 YYNGEE. The V gene end was trimmed by 4 bases and the J gene end by 8 bases; junction bases not matched to a gene: 5. The CDR3 runs to 13 residues. CDR3 DNA sequence: TGTGCCAGCAGCCCAGGGGGAAGGGAAAAACTGTTTTTT. It translates to CASSPGGREKLFF.

This chain joins TRBV7-8 and TRBJ2-1, with D possibly matching TRBD1 (5 bases). The CDR3 contains 11 residues. The V gene lost 2 bases and the J gene lost 9 bases, with 5 bases spanning the gap. Germline CDR1 and CDR2: SGHVS and FQNEAQ. CDR3 residues: CASSLTGEQFF. The CDR3, as DNA: TGTGCCAGCAGCTTAACAGGTGAGCAGTTCTTC.

The chain is built from TRBV2 and TRBJ2-1, with D possibly matching TRBD2 (5 bases). The germline V and J ends were trimmed by 2 bases and 7 bases, with 15 bases remaining between them. Germline V gives CDR1 SNHLY, CDR2 FYNNEI. The CDR3 runs to 15 residues. The CDR3 region has the DNA TGTGCCAGCAGTGAACGCGAGGGTAGCCTGAATGAGCAGTTCTTC. Its protein is CASSEREGSLNEQFF.

The table lists this clone with a count of one. The chain couples TRBV9 to TRBJ2-1, with 10 bases identical to TRBD1. The V and J ends lost 5 bases and 5 bases, in that order; junction bases with no gene match: 7. CDR3 length equals 15 residues. Germline-derived CDR1 and CDR2 are SGDLS and YYNGEE. The CDR3 sequence: CASSPRQGANNEQFF. CDR3 DNA: TGTGCCAGCAGTCCTCGACAGGGGGCGAACAATGAGCAGTTCTTC.